The 8 T cell receptor beta chains given below trace back to one sample, sequenced in a study of blood T cells in healthy people across ages. Together with a sample-barcoded 5' primer, a J-beta primer mix was included in a second PCR lasting about 6 to 12 cycles. TCRdb re-derived calls from the 5' RACE reads in MiXCR, one entry per CDR3 protein. The profile shows about 380,000 distinct CDR3 sequences, roughly half of them singletons. Sequenced sample: blood. The source is a man aged 60 to 75 in good health.

This clonotype has a single count. One end of the junction is discordant with germline, which a read error may explain. This chain connects TRBV3-1 to TRBJ2-1, with 7 bases matching TRBD1. The CDR3 sequence is 15 residues long. Germline CDR1 is LGHDT and CDR2 is YNNKEL (reference sequence). The CDR3 DNA reads TGTGCCAGCAGCCGAACGACAGGGACCTACAATGGGCAGTTCTTC. Amino acids: CASSRTTGTYNGQFF.

The J gene is TRBJ2-7, the V gene TRBV12-3 or TRBV12-4; 7 bases are shared with TRBD1. The DNA end is a closer match to TRBJ2-4, so the J assignment may be wrong. The CDR3 sequence is 15 residues long. The CDR3 DNA reads TGTGCCAGCAGCTCGGGCGAGAAGGGGGCTAACATTCAGTACTTC. Protein: CASSSGEKGANIQYF.

This chain joins TRBV14 and TRBJ2-7; D is ambiguous. Germline CDR1 reads SGHDN; CDR2 reads FVKESK. Trimming took 5 bases from V and 1 from J, leaving 9 bases between them. The CDR3 totals 13 residues. CDR3 coding DNA: TGTGCCAGCAGCACCCGACGTTCCTACGAGCAGTACTTC. This translates into CASSTRRSYEQYF.

The V gene is TRBV5-1, the J gene TRBJ2-3; possible D gene TRBD2, 5 bases. Germline loops: CDR1 SGHRS, CDR2 YFSETQ. V lost 4 bases and J lost 1, with 13 bases in between. This CDR3 has 15 residues. DNA of the CDR3: TGCGCCAGCAGCCGGACTGGTCTTGGCACAGATACGCAGTATTTT. Its translation: CASSRTGLGTDTQYF.

The V call is TRBV6-5, the J call TRBJ2-5, with 12 positions matching TRBD1. This CDR3 has 16 amino acids. Trimming cost V 4 bases and J 5 bases; bases outside gene matches: 8. Germline V gene data show CDR1 as MNHEY and CDR2 as SVGAGI. CDR3 protein: CASSWGQGARFETQYF. DNA of the CDR3: TGTGCCAGCAGTTGGGGACAGGGGGCGCGGTTTGAGACCCAGTACTTC.

The gene calls are TRBV6-5 and TRBJ2-1; D is unresolved. This CDR3 is built from 15 residues. V was shortened by 2 bases and J by 0 bases, with 8 bases between the two germline ends. In germline, CDR1 is MNHEY, CDR2 SVGAGI. This CDR3 reads CASSYGLHSYNEQFF. CDR3 sequence (DNA): TGTGCCAGCAGTTACGGGCTTCACTCCTACAATGAGCAGTTCTTC.

The chain joins TRBV20-1 to TRBJ2-3; D unresolved. The CDR3 totals 15 residues. Deletions cut 7 bases from V and 0 bases from J, with 17 bases between. Germline CDR1 DFQATT, CDR2 SNEGSKA (reference sequence). The CDR3 DNA follows: TGCAGTGTAAAGGGCACAACCGGAAGCACAGATACGCAGTATTTT. Translating gives CSVKGTTGSTDTQYF.

J is TRBJ2-1 and V is TRBV20-1; D is possibly TRBD2 (6 bases). The V end lost 0 bases, the J end lost 6 bases, and 15 bases lay between the germline ends. This CDR3 comprises 15 residues. Per germline, CDR1 DFQATT and CDR2 SNEGSKA (reference sequence). This CDR3 reads CSARDGGKGSNEQFF. In DNA, the CDR3 is TGCAGTGCTAGAGACGGCGGGAAGGGGTCCAATGAGCAGTTCTTC.